This TCR beta chain stems from a study of cytomegalovirus exposure and HLA in healthy donors. Amplification used 60 Vbeta primers and 13 Jbeta primers. Sequencing was performed with immunoSEQ multiplex PCR; in TCRdb, only in-frame clones are kept and a portion is missing. The table shows 140,000 or so clones, with approximately 80% occurring only once. This TCR was sampled from a boy younger than 10 in good health and CMV-seronegative. The source material was PBMCs.

The CDR3 region is CASSTGTGSDEQFF. For the CDR3, the DNA is TGCGCCAGCAGTACCGGGACAGGGAGCGATGAGCAGTTCTTC. V gene TRBV10-1 combines with J gene TRBJ2-1; 9 bases agree with TRBD1. Unmatched junction bases numbered 7, after V lost 5 bases and J lost 8 bases. The CDR3 has 14 residues. The germline V gene encodes CDR1 WNHNN and CDR2 SYGVQD (reference sequence).